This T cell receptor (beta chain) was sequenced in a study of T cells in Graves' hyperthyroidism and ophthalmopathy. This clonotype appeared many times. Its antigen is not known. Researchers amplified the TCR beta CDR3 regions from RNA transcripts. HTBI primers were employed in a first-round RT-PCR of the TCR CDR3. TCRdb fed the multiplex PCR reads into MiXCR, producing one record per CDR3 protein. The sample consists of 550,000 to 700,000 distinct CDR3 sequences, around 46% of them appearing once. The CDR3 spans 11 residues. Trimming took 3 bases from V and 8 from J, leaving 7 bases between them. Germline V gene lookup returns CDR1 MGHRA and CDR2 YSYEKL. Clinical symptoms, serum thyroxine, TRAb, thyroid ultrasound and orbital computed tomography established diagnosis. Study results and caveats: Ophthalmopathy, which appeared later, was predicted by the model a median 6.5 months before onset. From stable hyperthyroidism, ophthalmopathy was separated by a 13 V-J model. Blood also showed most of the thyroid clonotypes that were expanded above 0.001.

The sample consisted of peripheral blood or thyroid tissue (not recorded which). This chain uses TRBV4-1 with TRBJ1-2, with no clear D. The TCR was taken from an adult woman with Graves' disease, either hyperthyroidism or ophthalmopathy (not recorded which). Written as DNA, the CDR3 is TGCGCCAGCAGCCACCTTGAAGGCTACACCTTC. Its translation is CASSHLEGYTF.